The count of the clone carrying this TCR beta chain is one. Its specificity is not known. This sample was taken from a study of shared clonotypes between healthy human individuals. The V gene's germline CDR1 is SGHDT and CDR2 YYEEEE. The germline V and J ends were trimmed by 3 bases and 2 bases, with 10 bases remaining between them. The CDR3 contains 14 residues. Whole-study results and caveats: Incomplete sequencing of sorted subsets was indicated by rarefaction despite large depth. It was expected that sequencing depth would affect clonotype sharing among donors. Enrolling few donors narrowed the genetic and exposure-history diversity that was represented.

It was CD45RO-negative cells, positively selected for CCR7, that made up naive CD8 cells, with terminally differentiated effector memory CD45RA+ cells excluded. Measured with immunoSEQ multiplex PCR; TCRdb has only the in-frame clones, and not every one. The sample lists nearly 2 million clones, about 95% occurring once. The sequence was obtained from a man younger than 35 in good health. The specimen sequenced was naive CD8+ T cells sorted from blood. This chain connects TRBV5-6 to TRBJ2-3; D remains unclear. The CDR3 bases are TGTGCCAGCAGCTACAAGGATACCACAGATACGCAGTATTTT. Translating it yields CASSYKDTTDTQYF.